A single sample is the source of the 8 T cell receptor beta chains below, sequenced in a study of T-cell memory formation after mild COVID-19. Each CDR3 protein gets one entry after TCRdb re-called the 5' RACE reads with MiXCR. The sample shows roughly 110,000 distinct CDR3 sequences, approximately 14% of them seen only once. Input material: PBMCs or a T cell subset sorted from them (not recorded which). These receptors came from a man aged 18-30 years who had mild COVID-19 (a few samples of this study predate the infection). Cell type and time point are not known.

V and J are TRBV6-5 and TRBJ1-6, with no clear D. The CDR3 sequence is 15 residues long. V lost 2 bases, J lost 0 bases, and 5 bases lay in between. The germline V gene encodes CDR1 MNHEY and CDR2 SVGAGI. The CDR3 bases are TGTGCCAGCAGTTACGGGGACTCCTATAATTCACCCCTCCACTTT. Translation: CASSYGDSYNSPLHF.

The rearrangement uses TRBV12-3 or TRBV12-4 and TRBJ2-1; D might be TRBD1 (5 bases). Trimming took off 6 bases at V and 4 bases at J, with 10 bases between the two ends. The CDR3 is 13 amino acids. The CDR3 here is CASSLGQYNEQFF. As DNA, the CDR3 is TGTGCCAGCAGCCTCGGACAATACAATGAGCAGTTCTTC.

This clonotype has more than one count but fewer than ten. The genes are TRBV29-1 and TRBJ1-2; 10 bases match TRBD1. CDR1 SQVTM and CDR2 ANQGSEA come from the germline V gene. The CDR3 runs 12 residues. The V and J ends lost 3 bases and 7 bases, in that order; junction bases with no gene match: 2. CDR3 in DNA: TGCAGCGTTGAGGGACAGGGGTTTGGCTACACCTTC. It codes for CSVEGQGFGYTF.

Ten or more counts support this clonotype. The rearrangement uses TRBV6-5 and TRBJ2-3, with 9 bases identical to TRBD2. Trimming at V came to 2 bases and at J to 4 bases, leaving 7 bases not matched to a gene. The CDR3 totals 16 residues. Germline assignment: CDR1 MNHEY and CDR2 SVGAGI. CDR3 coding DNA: TGTGCCAGCAGTTACACGGCGGGGGGGCCCCCAGATACGCAGTATTTT. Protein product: CASSYTAGGPPDTQYF.

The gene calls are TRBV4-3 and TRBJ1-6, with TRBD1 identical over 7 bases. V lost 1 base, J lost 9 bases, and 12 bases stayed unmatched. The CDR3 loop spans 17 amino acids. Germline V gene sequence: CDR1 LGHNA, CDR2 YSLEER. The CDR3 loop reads CASSQGPPGTDFSPLHF. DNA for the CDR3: TGCGCCAGCAGCCAAGGGCCCCCCGGGACAGACTTTTCACCCCTCCACTTT.

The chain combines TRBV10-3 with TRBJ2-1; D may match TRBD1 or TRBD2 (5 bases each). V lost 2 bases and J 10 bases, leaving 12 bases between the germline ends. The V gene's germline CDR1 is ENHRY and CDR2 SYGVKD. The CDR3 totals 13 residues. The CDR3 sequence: CAISEREWDEQFF. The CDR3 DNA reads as TGTGCCATCAGTGAGCGCGAGTGGGACGAGCAGTTCTTC.

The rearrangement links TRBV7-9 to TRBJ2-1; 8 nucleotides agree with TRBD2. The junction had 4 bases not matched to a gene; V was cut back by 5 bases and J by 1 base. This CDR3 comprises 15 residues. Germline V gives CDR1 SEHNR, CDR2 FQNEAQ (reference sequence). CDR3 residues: CASSKAGDSYNEQFF. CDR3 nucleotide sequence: TGTGCCAGCAGCAAAGCGGGGGATTCCTACAATGAGCAGTTCTTC.

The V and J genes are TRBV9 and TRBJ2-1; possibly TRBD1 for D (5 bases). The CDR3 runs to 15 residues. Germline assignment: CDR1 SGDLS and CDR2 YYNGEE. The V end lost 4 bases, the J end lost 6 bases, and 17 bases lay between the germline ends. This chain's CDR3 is CASSTDRPGPNEQFF. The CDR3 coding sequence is TGTGCCAGCAGCACTGATCGTCCAGGGCCCAATGAGCAGTTCTTC.